These 25 T cell receptor beta chains were all obtained from the same sample, sequenced in a study of cytomegalovirus exposure and HLA in healthy donors. The PCR used 60 Vbeta and 13 Jbeta primers. Assay: immunoSEQ multiplex PCR; the TCRdb copy retains only in-frame clones and omits some. The sample lists about 140,000 clones, over 65% occurring once. Sequencing was done on a sample of PBMCs. The receptors were sampled from a female donor in good health and CMV-seronegative.

The chain couples TRBV4-1 to TRBJ2-2; tentatively, D is TRBD1 (6 bases). The CDR3 spans 14 residues. Trimming took 6 bases from V and 5 from J, leaving 13 bases between them. Germline CDR1 MGHRA, CDR2 YSYEKL. CDR3 loop: CASRNGQLTGELFF. In nucleotides, the CDR3 is TGCGCCAGCAGAAACGGACAGCTAACCGGGGAGCTGTTTTTT.

The chain joins TRBV7-9 to TRBJ2-3; 7 bases are shared with TRBD2. This CDR3 has 16 residues. Germline V gene data show CDR1 as SEHNR and CDR2 as FQNEAQ (reference sequence). Losses at the gene ends were 5 bases for V and 1 base for J; bases not matched to a gene: 9. The CDR3 DNA is TGTGCCAGCAGCCCGTGGAGGGAGGGCGGCACAGATACGCAGTATTTT. Protein product: CASSPWREGGTDTQYF. Filled out from reference TRBV7-9 and TRBJ2-3, the complete variable domain reads DTGVSQNPRHKITKRGQNVTFRCDPISEHNRLYWYRQTLGQGPEFLTYFQNEAQLEKSRLLSDRFSAERPKGSFSTLEIQRTEQGDSAMYLCASSPWREGGTDTQYFGPGTRLTVL.

The CDR3 here is CASSQGYDRGRKNTGELFF. In DNA form, the CDR3 reads TGCGCCAGCAGCCAAGGTTACGACAGGGGGCGTAAGAACACCGGGGAGCTGTTTTTT. This chain links TRBV4-3 with TRBJ2-2; 10 bases agree with TRBD1. CDR1 is LGHNA, CDR2 YSLEER, per germline. There are 19 residues in the CDR3. V shed 1 base, J shed 1 base, and the junction held 9 bases outside the gene matches.

This rearrangement joins TRBV19 to TRBJ1-6; D is ambiguous. Germline values: CDR1 LNHDA, CDR2 SQIVND (reference sequence). V was pared by 5 bases and J by 4 bases, with 6 bases between. The CDR3 runs 13 residues. The chain's CDR3 is CASSSQYNSPLHF. CDR3 nucleotides: TGTGCCAGTAGTTCGCAGTATAATTCACCCCTCCACTTT.

The chain couples TRBV4-3 to TRBJ2-2, with D possibly matching TRBD1 (5 bases). CDR3 length: 17 residues. The V end lost 3 bases, the J end lost 1 base, and 15 bases lay between the germline ends. The germline V gene encodes CDR1 LGHNA and CDR2 YSLEER. CDR3 protein: CASSHRTATVNTGELFF. The CDR3 coding sequence is TGCGCCAGCAGCCACAGGACCGCGACAGTGAACACCGGGGAGCTGTTTTTT.

In DNA form, the CDR3 reads TGTGCCAGCAGTTTATGGGGGACTAGCGGGACCCGGCGGGATCACAATGAGCAGTTCTTC. Encoded protein: CASSLWGTSGTRRDHNEQFF. The chain is built from TRBV27 and TRBJ2-1; 13 nucleotides line up with TRBD2. This CDR3 has 20 residues. The V gene's germline CDR1 is MNHEY and CDR2 SMNVEV (reference sequence). Trimming took 1 base from V and 5 from J; bases not matched to a gene: 14.

The gene calls are TRBV28 and TRBJ1-6; D might be TRBD1 (5 bases). V was clipped by 3 bases and J by 8 bases, with 11 bases between them. This CDR3 is 14 amino acids long. Germline V lookup: CDR1 MDHEN, CDR2 SYDVKM. Written as DNA, the CDR3 is TGTGCCAGCAGTTTGAGACAGTGGGATTCACCCCTCCACTTT. The encoded protein is CASSLRQWDSPLHF.

Points on this clone: At one end the junction does not follow the germline gene, possibly because of a read error. The chain employs TRBV5-1 and TRBJ1-2; the D gene is possibly TRBD1 (6 bases). CDR3 size: 13 residues. From germline, CDR1 is SGHRS and CDR2 YFSETQ. The CDR3 spells CASRLEGVYGYTF. The CDR3 bases are TGCGCCAGCCGCTTGGAGGGGGTTTATGGCTACACCTTC.

The chain joins TRBV5-1 to TRBJ1-2; TRBD1 might be the D (6 bases). The germline V gene has CDR1 SGHRS and CDR2 YFSETQ. V shed 3 bases and J shed 4 bases, with 10 bases lying between them. The CDR3 is 13 amino acids. The CDR3 spells CASSSDSLYGYTF. The CDR3 nucleotides are TGCGCCAGCAGCTCGGACAGCCTCTATGGCTACACCTTC. The whole variable domain, remainder taken from reference TRBV5-1 and TRBJ1-2, is KAGVTQTPRYLIKTRGQQVTLSCSPISGHRSVSWYQQTPGQGLQFLFEYFSETQRNKGNFPGRFSGRQFSNSRSEMNVSTLELGDSALYLCASSSDSLYGYTFGSGTRLTVV.

This clone turned up a few times. The chain is built from TRBV19 and TRBJ2-7; 10 bases are shared with TRBD2. Trimming removed 3 bases from V and 4 bases from J; junction bases left unmatched: 6. Germline values: CDR1 LNHDA, CDR2 SQIVND (reference sequence). The CDR3 consists of 15 residues. As DNA, the CDR3 is TGTGCCAGTAGTATCGGGACTAGCGTAAAGTACGAGCAGTACTTC. Translated: CASSIGTSVKYEQYF.

The chain links TRBV7-9 to TRBJ2-2, with 7 bases lining up with TRBD1. CDR3 length equals 17 residues. The V gene's germline CDR1 is SEHNR and CDR2 FQNEAQ (reference sequence). J was trimmed by 0 bases and V by 5 bases; bases with no gene match: 9. CDR3 DNA: TGTGCCAGCAGCATCTCGCCGGGACAGACGAACACCGGGGAGCTGTTTTTT. This gives the protein CASSISPGQTNTGELFF.

V gene TRBV27 combines with J gene TRBJ2-5; D gene uncertain. Trimming left V 4 bases short and J 1 base short, with 10 bases between. CDR1 and CDR2 from the germline V gene are MNHEY and SMNVEV (reference sequence). The length of the CDR3 is 14 residues. Here the CDR3 reads CASSSRSFQETQYF. CDR3 DNA: TGTGCCAGCAGTTCTCGTTCTTTCCAAGAGACCCAGTACTTC.

This clone was found a few times. The J gene is TRBJ1-1, the V gene TRBV18; the D gene is possibly TRBD1 (6 bases). Trimming removed 0 bases at V and 1 base at J, with 9 bases between. Germline values: CDR1 KGHSH, CDR2 LQKENI. The CDR3 contains 15 residues. CDR3 sequence (DNA): TGTGCCAGCTCACCACCCCTGGGACAGAACACTGAAGCTTTCTTT. Translating it yields CASSPPLGQNTEAFF.

The gene calls are TRBV27 and TRBJ2-1, with 9 bases fitting TRBD1. Germline-derived CDR1 and CDR2 are MNHEY and SMNVEV (reference sequence). The CDR3 covers 17 residues. After removal of 2 bases from V and 3 bases from J, the junction contained 8 bases not matched to a gene. For the CDR3, the DNA is TGTGCCAGCAGTTTAACCTCAGGGACAGGGTACTACAATGAGCAGTTCTTC. Residues: CASSLTSGTGYYNEQFF.

The rearrangement links TRBV7-2 to TRBJ2-7; tentatively, D is TRBD2 (5 bases). V was clipped by 2 bases and J by 2 bases, with 13 bases between them. The CDR3 loop spans 15 amino acids. Germline V gene lookup returns CDR1 SGHTA and CDR2 FQGNSA. Here the CDR3 DNA reads TGTGCCAGCAGCTTAAACAGCGGAGTTCCCTACGAGCAGTACTTC. Translated: CASSLNSGVPYEQYF.

The chain recombines TRBV7-9 with TRBJ1-3; no definite D call. Germline-derived CDR1 and CDR2 are SEHNR and FQNEAQ (reference sequence). Trimming took off 2 bases at V and 6 bases at J, with 14 bases between the two ends. The CDR3 extends over 15 amino acids. CDR3 sequence (DNA): TGTGCCAGCAGCTTACAAGCCCTGTCATCAAACACCATATATTTT. Translated: CASSLQALSSNTIYF.

On this clone: One junction end disagrees with the germline gene, perhaps due to a read error. This chain uses TRBV19 with TRBJ1-1; D is ambiguous. CDR1 LNHDA and CDR2 SQIVND come from the germline V gene (reference sequence). CDR3 length equals 13 residues. CDR3 sequence (DNA): TGTGCCAGCAGTACGGGGTTGAACACTGAAGCTTTCTTT. Translation gives CASSTGLNTEAFF.

V usage is TRBV6-6 and J usage is TRBJ1-4; D ambiguous. CDR3 length equals 15 residues. V was trimmed by 2 bases and J by 4 bases, leaving 11 bases between them. Germline V gene sequence: CDR1 MNHNY, CDR2 SVGAGI (reference sequence). CDR3: CASSYHSTGNEKLFF. Written as DNA, the CDR3 is TGTGCCAGCAGTTACCACTCCACGGGTAATGAAAAACTGTTTTTT.

The CDR3 DNA follows: TGTGCCACCAGCAGAGCCGGAAGAGGGGGCTGGGAGACCCAGTACTTC. Translating gives CATSRAGRGGWETQYF. The chain links TRBV15 to TRBJ2-5, with 7 bases fitting TRBD1. CDR1 is LNHNV, CDR2 YYDKDF, per germline (reference sequence). V was pared by 1 base and J by 5 bases, with 10 bases of the junction left unmatched. This CDR3 region has 16 residues.

This rearrangement joins TRBV30 to TRBJ1-6; 8 positions match TRBD1. Trimming took 3 bases from V and 5 from J; bases not matched to a gene: 9. Germline V lookup: CDR1 GTSNPN, CDR2 SVGIG (reference sequence). The CDR3 is 16 residues long. DNA for the CDR3: TGTGCCTGGAGCCCCCCAGACAGGGGCAATAATTCACCCCTCCACTTT. Protein: CAWSPPDRGNNSPLHF.

The gene calls are TRBV6-1 and TRBJ2-1, with 12 bases identical to TRBD2. Germline CDR1 reads MNHNS; CDR2 reads SASEGT. The CDR3 totals 15 residues. J was trimmed by 9 bases and V by 6 bases; bases with no gene match: 9. The CDR3 spells CASSLTSGSFGEQFF. For the CDR3, the DNA is TGTGCCAGCAGCCTGACTAGCGGGAGTTTTGGTGAGCAGTTCTTC.

The J gene is TRBJ2-6, the V gene TRBV7-3, with 8 nucleotides matching TRBD1. Germline V CDR1 and CDR2: SGHTA, FQGTGA. The CDR3 has 15 residues. V trimming: 3 bases; J trimming: 2 bases; junction bases outside the gene matches: 0. The CDR3 spells CASSFRGPGANVLTF. The CDR3 bases are TGTGCCAGCAGCTTCAGGGGGCCTGGGGCCAACGTCCTGACTTTC.

This clone was picked up one time. This chain connects TRBV7-3 to TRBJ2-2; possibly TRBD2 for D (6 bases). V shed 2 bases and J shed 1 base, with 11 bases lying between them. Germline-derived CDR1 and CDR2 are SGHTA and FQGTGA. There are 16 residues in the CDR3. The CDR3 DNA sequence: TGTGCCAGCAGCTTACCGGGACTTCAGAACACCGGGGAGCTGTTTTTT. This sequence encodes CASSLPGLQNTGELFF.

J is TRBJ2-3 and V is TRBV5-1, with 7 bases fitting TRBD2. The CDR3 contains 19 residues. Germline V gene lookup returns CDR1 SGHRS and CDR2 YFSETQ. V lost 4 bases, J lost 0 bases, and 17 bases stayed unmatched. The CDR3 region is CASSGGRADQGVSTDTQYF. The DNA of the CDR3 is TGCGCCAGCAGCGGTGGGAGGGCAGACCAAGGCGTAAGCACAGATACGCAGTATTTT.

Regarding this clone: At one boundary the junction diverges from the germline segment, which might be a read error. The chain recombines TRBV7-2 with TRBJ1-2; the D gene is possibly TRBD1 (5 bases). Germline V CDR1 and CDR2: SGHTA, FQGNSA. This CDR3 contains 12 residues. The CDR3, as DNA: TGTGCCAGCACCAATTCCGGACATGGCTACCCCTTC. Translating gives CASTNSGHGYPF.